This TCR beta chain was sequenced for a study of shared clonotypes between healthy human individuals. Study-wide results and limits: In contrast to clonotypes shared by all four donors, non-shared clonotypes had lower generation probabilities. Some naive CD4 clonotypes, around 4.7%, turned up in common across a few donors.

Germline V gives CDR1 SEHNR, CDR2 FQNEAQ (reference sequence). V was shortened by 0 bases and J by 6 bases, with 12 bases between the two germline ends. The CDR3 sequence is 15 residues long. As to this clone: Its specificity is not known.

Sequenced by immunoSEQ multiplex PCR; TCRdb stores in-frame clones only, minus some. In the table there are around 2.1 million clones, approximately 95% of which are singletons. The source material was naive CD4+ T cells sorted from blood. Documented subset: CD45RA+ positively selected. This chain uses TRBV7-9 with TRBJ1-5; D is unclear. The sequence was obtained from a man younger than 35 in good health. The CDR3: CASSLAVGDRQPQHF. In DNA form, the CDR3 reads TGTGCCAGCAGCTTAGCCGTGGGAGATCGTCAGCCCCAGCATTTT.